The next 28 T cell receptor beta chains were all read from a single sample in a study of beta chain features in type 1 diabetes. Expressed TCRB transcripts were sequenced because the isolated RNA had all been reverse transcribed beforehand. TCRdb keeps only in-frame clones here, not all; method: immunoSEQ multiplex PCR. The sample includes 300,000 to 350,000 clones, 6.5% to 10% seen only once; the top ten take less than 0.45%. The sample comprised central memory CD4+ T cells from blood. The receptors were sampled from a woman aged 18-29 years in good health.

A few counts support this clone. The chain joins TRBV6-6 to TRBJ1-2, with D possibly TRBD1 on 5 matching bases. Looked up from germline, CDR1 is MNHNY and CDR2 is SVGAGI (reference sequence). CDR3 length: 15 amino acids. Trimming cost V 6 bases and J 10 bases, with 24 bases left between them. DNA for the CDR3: TGTGCCAGCAGCCCGGGGACTGCCGTCCTATCTTTCTACACCTTC. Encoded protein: CASSPGTAVLSFYTF.

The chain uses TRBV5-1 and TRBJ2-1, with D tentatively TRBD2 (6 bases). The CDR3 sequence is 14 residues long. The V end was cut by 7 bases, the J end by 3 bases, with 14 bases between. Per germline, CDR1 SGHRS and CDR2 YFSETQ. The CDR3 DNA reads TGCGCCAGCGCAATCGGGGGACTCTACAATGAGCAGTTCTTC. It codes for CASAIGGLYNEQFF.

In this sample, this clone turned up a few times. CDR3 coding DNA: TGTGCCAGCAGCTTTCGGGGAGGGGGGAATGAGCAGTTCTTC. Residues: CASSFRGGGNEQFF. J is TRBJ2-1 and V is TRBV11-2; D perhaps matches TRBD2 (7 bases). The V gene's germline CDR1 is SGHAT and CDR2 FQNNGV. V lost 3 bases and J 7 bases, leaving 13 bases between the germline ends. CDR3 length: 14 residues.

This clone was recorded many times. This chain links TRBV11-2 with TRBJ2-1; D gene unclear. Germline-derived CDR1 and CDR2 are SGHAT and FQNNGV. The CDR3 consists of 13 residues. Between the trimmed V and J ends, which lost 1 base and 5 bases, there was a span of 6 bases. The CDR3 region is CASSLGLDNEQFF. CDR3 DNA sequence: TGTGCCAGCAGCTTAGGGCTGGACAATGAGCAGTTCTTC.

CDR3 nucleotide sequence: TGTGCCAGCAGGACCTTGGGCCGTATATACAATGAGCAGTTCTTC. It specifies CASRTLGRIYNEQFF. This rearrangement joins TRBV6-5 to TRBJ2-1; D ambiguous. Germline V lookup: CDR1 MNHEY, CDR2 SVGAGI. The CDR3 has 15 residues. Deletions cut 6 bases from V and 4 bases from J, with 16 bases between.

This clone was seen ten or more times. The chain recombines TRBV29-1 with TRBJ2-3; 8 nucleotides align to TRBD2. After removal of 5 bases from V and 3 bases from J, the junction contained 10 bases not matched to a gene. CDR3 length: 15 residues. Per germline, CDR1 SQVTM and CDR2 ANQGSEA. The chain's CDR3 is CSVHSIAGSTDTQYF. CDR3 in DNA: TGCAGCGTTCATTCAATAGCGGGGTCTACAGATACGCAGTATTTT.

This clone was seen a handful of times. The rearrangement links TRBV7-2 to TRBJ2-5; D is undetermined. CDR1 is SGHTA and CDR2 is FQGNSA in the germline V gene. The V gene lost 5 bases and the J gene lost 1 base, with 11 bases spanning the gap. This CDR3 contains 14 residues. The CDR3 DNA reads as TGTGCCAGCAGCGAGCCCAACTTCCAAGAGACCCAGTACTTC. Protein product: CASSEPNFQETQYF.

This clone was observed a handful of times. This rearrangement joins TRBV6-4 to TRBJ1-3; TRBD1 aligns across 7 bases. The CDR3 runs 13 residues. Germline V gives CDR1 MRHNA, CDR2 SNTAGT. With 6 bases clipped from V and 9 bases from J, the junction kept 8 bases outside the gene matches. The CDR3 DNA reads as TGTGCCAGCAGCGAGACTCGACAGGGCACCATATATTTT. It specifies CASSETRQGTIYF.

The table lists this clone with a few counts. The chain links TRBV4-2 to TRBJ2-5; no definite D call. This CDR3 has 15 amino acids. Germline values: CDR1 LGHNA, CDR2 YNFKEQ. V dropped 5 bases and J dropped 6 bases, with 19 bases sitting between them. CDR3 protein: CASSLAGGNMKTQYF. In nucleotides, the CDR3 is TGTGCCAGCAGCTTAGCAGGCGGAAATATGAAGACCCAGTACTTC.

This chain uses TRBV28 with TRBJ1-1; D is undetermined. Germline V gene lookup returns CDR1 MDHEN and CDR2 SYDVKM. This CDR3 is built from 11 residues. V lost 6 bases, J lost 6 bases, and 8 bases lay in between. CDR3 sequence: CASSRPPEAFF. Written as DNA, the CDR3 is TGTGCCAGCAGCCGGCCCCCTGAAGCTTTCTTT.

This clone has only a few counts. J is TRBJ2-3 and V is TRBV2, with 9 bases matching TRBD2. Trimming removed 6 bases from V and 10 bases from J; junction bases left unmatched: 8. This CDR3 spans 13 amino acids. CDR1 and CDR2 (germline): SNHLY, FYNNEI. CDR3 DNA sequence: TGTGCCAGCAGCACGACTAGCGGCTCTTCGCAGTATTTT. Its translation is CASSTTSGSSQYF.

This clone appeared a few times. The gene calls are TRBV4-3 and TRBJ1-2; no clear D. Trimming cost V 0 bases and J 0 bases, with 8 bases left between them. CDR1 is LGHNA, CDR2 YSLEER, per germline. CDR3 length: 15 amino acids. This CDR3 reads CASSQEGRPNYGYTF. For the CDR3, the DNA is TGCGCCAGCAGCCAAGAGGGCAGACCTAACTATGGCTACACCTTC.

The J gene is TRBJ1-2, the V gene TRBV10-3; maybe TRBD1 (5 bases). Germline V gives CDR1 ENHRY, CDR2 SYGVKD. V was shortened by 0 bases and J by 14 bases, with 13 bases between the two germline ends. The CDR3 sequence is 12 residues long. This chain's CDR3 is CAISESSTAATF. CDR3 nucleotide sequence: TGTGCCATCAGTGAGTCGTCGACAGCCGCTACCTTC.

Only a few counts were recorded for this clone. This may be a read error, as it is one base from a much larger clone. The DNA for the CDR3 is TGTGCCAGCAGTCTAGTCGGCCTCTCTGGGGCCAACGTCCTGACTTTC. This gives the protein CASSLVGLSGANVLTF. The chain is built from TRBV28 and TRBJ2-6, with no clear D. This CDR3 contains 16 residues. Deletions cut 5 bases from V and 0 bases from J, with 11 bases between. Germline loops: CDR1 MDHEN, CDR2 SYDVKM.

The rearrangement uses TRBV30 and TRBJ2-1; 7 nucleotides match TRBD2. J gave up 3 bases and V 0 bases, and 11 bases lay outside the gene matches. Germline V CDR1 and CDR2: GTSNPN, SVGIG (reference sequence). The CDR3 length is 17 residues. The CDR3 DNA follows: TGTGCCTGGAGTGTACCCCGGGGACTACAAAACTACAATGAGCAGTTCTTC. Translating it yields CAWSVPRGLQNYNEQFF.

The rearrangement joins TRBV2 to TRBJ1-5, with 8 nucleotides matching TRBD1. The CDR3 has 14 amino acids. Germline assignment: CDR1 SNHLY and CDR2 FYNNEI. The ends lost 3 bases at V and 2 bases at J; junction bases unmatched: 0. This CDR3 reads CASSEGQGNQPQHF. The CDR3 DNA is TGTGCCAGCAGTGAGGGACAGGGCAATCAGCCCCAGCATTTT.

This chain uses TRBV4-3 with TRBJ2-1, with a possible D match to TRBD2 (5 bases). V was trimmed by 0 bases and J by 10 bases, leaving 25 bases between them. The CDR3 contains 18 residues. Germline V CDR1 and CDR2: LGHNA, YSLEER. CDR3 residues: CASSQDTPRISGIPEQFF. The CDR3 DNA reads TGCGCCAGCAGCCAAGATACCCCCCGTATATCCGGGATCCCCGAGCAGTTCTTC.

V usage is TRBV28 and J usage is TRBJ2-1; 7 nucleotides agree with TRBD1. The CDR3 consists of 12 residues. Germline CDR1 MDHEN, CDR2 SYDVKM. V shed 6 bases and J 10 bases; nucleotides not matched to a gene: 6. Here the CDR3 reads CASSRGQVEQFF. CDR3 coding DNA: TGTGCCAGCAGCCGAGGACAGGTAGAGCAGTTCTTC.

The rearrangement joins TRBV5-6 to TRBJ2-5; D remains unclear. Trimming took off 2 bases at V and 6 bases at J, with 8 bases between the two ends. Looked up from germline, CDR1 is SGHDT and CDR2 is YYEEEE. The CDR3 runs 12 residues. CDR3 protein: CASSLVGQTQYF. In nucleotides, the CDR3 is TGTGCCAGCAGCTTAGTAGGTCAGACCCAGTACTTC.

CDR3 residues: CASSPTGFPDTQYF. In nucleotides, the CDR3 is TGTGCCAGCAGCCCCACAGGGTTCCCCGATACGCAGTATTTT. The chain recombines TRBV7-9 with TRBJ2-3; a possible D gene is TRBD1 (6 bases). V lost 5 bases, J lost 6 bases, and 15 bases lay in between. The CDR3 is 14 amino acids. The germline CDR1 and CDR2 sequences are SEHNR and FQNEAQ (reference sequence).

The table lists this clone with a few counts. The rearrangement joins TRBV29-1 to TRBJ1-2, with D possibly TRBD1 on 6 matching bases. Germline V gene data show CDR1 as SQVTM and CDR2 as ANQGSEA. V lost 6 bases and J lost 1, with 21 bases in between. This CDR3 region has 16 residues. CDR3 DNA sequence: TGCAGCGTCAATAGTGGTATGGGGGCGGGTAACTATGGCTACACCTTC. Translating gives CSVNSGMGAGNYGYTF.

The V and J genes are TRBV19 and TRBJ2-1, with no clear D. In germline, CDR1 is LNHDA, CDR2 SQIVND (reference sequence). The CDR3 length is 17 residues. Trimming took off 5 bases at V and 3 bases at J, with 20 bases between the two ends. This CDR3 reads CASSSRWTHPIYNEQFF. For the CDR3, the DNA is TGTGCCAGTAGTTCCCGGTGGACGCACCCTATCTACAATGAGCAGTTCTTC.

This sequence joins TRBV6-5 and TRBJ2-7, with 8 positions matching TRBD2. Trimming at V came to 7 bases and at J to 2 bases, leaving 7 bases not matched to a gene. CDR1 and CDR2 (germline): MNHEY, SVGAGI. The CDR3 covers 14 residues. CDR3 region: CASTREGRTYEQYF. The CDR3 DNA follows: TGTGCCAGCACCCGGGAGGGCAGAACCTACGAGCAGTACTTC.

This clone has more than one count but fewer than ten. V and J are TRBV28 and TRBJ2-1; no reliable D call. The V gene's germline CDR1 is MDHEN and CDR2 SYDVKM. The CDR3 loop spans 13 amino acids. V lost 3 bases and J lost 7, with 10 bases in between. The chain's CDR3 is CASSFVRSNEQFF. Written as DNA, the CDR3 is TGTGCCAGCAGTTTCGTCAGGAGTAATGAGCAGTTCTTC.

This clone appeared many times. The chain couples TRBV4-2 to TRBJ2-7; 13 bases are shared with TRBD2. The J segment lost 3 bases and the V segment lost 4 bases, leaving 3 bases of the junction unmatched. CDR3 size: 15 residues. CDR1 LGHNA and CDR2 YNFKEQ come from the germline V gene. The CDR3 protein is CASSPLAGGRYEQYF. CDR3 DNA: TGTGCCAGCAGCCCACTAGCGGGAGGGCGCTACGAGCAGTACTTC.

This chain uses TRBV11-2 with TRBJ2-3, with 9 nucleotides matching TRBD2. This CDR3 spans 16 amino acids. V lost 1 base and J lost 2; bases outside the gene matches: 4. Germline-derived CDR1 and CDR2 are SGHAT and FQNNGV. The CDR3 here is CASSLVASGTTDTQYF. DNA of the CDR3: TGTGCCAGCAGCTTAGTTGCTAGCGGGACCACAGATACGCAGTATTTT.

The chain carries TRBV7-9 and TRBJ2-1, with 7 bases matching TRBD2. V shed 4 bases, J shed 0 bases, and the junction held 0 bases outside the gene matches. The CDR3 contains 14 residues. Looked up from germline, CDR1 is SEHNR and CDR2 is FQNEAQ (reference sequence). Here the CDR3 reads CASSSGGSYNEQFF. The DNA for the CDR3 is TGTGCCAGCAGCTCGGGGGGCTCCTACAATGAGCAGTTCTTC.

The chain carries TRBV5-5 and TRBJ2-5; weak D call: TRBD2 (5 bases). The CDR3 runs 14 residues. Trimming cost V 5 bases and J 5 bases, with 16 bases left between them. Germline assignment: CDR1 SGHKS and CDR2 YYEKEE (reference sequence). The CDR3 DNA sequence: TGTGCCAGCAGATATCCGGGGAGAGGGGAGACCCAGTACTTC. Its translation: CASRYPGRGETQYF.